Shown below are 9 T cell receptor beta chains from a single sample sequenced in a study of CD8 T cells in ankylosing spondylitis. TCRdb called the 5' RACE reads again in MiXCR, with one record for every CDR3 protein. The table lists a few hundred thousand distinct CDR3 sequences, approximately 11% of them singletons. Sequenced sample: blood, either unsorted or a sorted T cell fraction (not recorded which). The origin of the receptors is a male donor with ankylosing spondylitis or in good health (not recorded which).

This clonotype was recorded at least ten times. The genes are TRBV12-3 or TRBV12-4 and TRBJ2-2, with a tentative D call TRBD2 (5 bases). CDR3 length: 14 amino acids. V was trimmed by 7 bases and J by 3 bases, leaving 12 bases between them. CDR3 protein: CASIPLAYTGELFF. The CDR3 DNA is TGTGCCAGCATTCCTCTAGCCTACACCGGGGAGCTGTTTTTT.

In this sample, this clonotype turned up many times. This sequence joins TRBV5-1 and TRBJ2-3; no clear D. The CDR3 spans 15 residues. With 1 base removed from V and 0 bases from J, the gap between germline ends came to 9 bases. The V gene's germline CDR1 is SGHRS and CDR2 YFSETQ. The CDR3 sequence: CASSLPSTSTDTQYF. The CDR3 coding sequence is TGCGCCAGCAGCTTGCCGTCTACCAGCACAGATACGCAGTATTTT.

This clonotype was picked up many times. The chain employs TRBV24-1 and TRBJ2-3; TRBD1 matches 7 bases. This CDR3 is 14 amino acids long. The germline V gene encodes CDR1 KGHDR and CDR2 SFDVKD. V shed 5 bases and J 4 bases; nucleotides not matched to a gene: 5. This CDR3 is CATSGITGADTQYF. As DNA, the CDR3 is TGTGCCACCAGTGGGATTACAGGGGCAGATACGCAGTATTTT.

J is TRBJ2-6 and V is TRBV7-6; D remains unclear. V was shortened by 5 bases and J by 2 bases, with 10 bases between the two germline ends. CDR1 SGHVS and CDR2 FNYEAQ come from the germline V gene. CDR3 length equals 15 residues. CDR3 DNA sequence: TGTGCCAGCAGCCCACTGGTCCCTGGGGCCAACGTCCTGACTTTC. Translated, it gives CASSPLVPGANVLTF.

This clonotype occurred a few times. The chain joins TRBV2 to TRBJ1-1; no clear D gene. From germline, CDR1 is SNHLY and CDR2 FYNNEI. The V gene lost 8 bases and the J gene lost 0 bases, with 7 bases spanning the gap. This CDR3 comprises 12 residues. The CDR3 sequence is CASESLNTEAFF. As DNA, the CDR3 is TGTGCCAGCGAGAGTTTGAACACTGAAGCTTTCTTT.

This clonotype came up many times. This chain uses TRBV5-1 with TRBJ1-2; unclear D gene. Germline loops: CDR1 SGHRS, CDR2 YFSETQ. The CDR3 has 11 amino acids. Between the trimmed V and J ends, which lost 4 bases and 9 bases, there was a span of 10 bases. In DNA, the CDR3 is TGCGCCAGCAGCCCAAAGTTGAGCTACACCTTC. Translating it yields CASSPKLSYTF.

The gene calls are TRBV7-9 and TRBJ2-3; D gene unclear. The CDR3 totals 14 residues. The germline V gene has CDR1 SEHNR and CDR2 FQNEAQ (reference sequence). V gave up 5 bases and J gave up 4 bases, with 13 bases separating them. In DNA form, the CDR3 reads TGTGCCAGCAGCCTATCTGGCAGGCCAGATACGCAGTATTTT. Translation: CASSLSGRPDTQYF.

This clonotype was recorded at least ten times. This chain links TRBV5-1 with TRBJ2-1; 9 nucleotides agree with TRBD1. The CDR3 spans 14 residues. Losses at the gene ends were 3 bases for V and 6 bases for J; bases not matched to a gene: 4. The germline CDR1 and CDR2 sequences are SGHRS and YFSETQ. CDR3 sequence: CASSSGTGINEQFF. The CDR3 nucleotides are TGCGCCAGCAGCTCCGGGACAGGGATCAATGAGCAGTTCTTC. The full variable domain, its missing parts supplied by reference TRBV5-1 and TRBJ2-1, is KAGVTQTPRYLIKTRGQQVTLSCSPISGHRSVSWYQQTPGQGLQFLFEYFSETQRNKGNFPGRFSGRQFSNSRSEMNVSTLELGDSALYLCASSSGTGINEQFFGPGTRLTVL.

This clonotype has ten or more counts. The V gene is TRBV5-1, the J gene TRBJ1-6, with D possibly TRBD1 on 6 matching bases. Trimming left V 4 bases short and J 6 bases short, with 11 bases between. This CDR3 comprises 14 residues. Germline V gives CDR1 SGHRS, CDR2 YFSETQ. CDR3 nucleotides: TGCGCCAGCAGCACGGGACACGCTAATTCACCCCTCCACTTT. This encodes CASSTGHANSPLHF. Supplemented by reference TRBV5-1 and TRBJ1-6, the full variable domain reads KAGVTQTPRYLIKTRGQQVTLSCSPISGHRSVSWYQQTPGQGLQFLFEYFSETQRNKGNFPGRFSGRQFSNSRSEMNVSTLELGDSALYLCASSTGHANSPLHFGNGTRLTVT.